This entry lists 21 T cell receptor beta chains sequenced from one sample in a study of cytomegalovirus exposure and HLA in healthy donors. This table comes from immunoSEQ multiplex PCR, and its TCRdb copy is limited to in-frame clones, with some not included. Of over 100,000 clones in the sample, roughly 91% were seen once. The sample comprised PBMCs. Source of these receptors: a man between 25 and 39 years old in good health and CMV-seronegative.

The rearrangement joins TRBV10-1 to TRBJ1-3, with D perhaps TRBD1 (6 bases). The germline V gene encodes CDR1 WNHNN and CDR2 SYGVQD (reference sequence). The CDR3 runs 14 residues. Trimming removed 7 bases from V and 1 base from J, with 11 bases in between. The CDR3, as DNA: TGCGCCAGCACCGGGGGGCCGTCTGGAAACACCATATATTTT. Its protein product is CASTGGPSGNTIYF.

This chain connects TRBV4-2 to TRBJ1-3, with a tentative D call TRBD1 (5 bases). Trimming left V 0 bases short and J 1 base short, with 13 bases between. The CDR3 is 17 amino acids. The germline CDR1 and CDR2 sequences are LGHNA and YNFKEQ. The CDR3 nucleotides read TGTGCCAGCAGCCAAGATACGGGGGTTAGTTCTGGAAACACCATATATTTT. Its protein product is CASSQDTGVSSGNTIYF.

DNA for the CDR3: TGCGCCAGCAGCCAAGGAGGCTGGACAGCCACCTACGAGCAGTACTTC. Translating gives CASSQGGWTATYEQYF. The chain carries TRBV4-1 and TRBJ2-7; D is perhaps TRBD1 (6 bases). Germline CDR1 reads MGHRA; CDR2 reads YSYEKL. Trimming pared 1 base from V and 2 bases from J, leaving 15 bases between. This CDR3 has 16 residues.

J is TRBJ1-4 and V is TRBV6-5; maybe TRBD1 (5 bases). CDR3 length equals 15 residues. The germline V gene encodes CDR1 MNHEY and CDR2 SVGAGI. Trimming shortened V by 0 bases and J by 7 bases, and 12 bases separated the two germline ends. The CDR3 DNA reads as TGTGCCAGCAGTTACTCCTGGGGGGAGAGTGAAAAACTGTTTTTT. It encodes CASSYSWGESEKLFF.

The CDR3 region has the DNA TGTGCCAGCAGTTTAGCCCGGACAGACACTAACTATGGCTACACCTTC. Translated: CASSLARTDTNYGYTF. The chain recombines TRBV28 with TRBJ1-2; possible D gene TRBD1, 6 bases. Trimming cost V 2 bases and J 0 bases, with 13 bases left between them. Germline CDR1 is MDHEN and CDR2 is SYDVKM. The CDR3 contains 16 residues.

V gene TRBV5-4 combines with J gene TRBJ1-2; D is unresolved. The CDR3 runs to 15 residues. V was clipped by 2 bases and J by 5 bases, with 16 bases between them. CDR1 is SGHNT and CDR2 is YYREEE in the germline V gene (reference sequence). The CDR3 spells CASSFGAAREYGYTF. The CDR3 DNA follows: TGTGCCAGCAGCTTCGGCGCGGCGCGAGAATATGGCTACACCTTC.

This clone is a singleton in its sample. The chain is built from TRBV4-2 and TRBJ2-5; D may be TRBD2 (7 bases). The V and J ends lost 1 base and 4 bases respectively, with 19 bases between them. The CDR3 consists of 17 residues. Germline V gene lookup returns CDR1 LGHNA and CDR2 YNFKEQ. The CDR3 sequence: CASSQGTGGAGIETQYF. As DNA, the CDR3 is TGTGCCAGCAGCCAAGGAACGGGGGGCGCGGGCATAGAGACCCAGTACTTC.

The chain has TRBV19 and TRBJ2-7; TRBD1 is a possible D gene (6 bases). Germline V gives CDR1 LNHDA, CDR2 SQIVND (reference sequence). Trimming cost V 6 bases and J 5 bases, with 14 bases left between them. This CDR3 is 13 amino acids long. This chain's CDR3 is CASSYRDQHEQYF. The CDR3 nucleotides are TGTGCCAGTAGCTACAGGGATCAGCACGAGCAGTACTTC.

The CDR3 nucleotides read TGTGCCAGTAGTATAAGGACAGGGGGCCCTTATGCGAACACTGAAGCTTTCTTT. It is translated as CASSIRTGGPYANTEAFF. The chain recombines TRBV19 with TRBJ1-1, with TRBD1 matching over 11 bases. This CDR3 region has 18 residues. V shed 2 bases and J 1 base; nucleotides not matched to a gene: 9. Germline CDR1 LNHDA, CDR2 SQIVND (reference sequence).

The V gene is TRBV4-1, the J gene TRBJ1-5; D gene uncertain. This CDR3 contains 15 residues. The germline V and J ends were trimmed by 3 bases and 1 base, with 10 bases remaining between them. Germline loops: CDR1 MGHRA, CDR2 YSYEKL. The CDR3 spells CASSHYRGSNQPQHF. The DNA for the CDR3 is TGCGCCAGCAGCCATTATCGGGGAAGCAATCAGCCCCAGCATTTT.

The chain couples TRBV11-2 to TRBJ2-4; D uncertain. V dropped 4 bases and J dropped 8 bases, with 9 bases sitting between them. CDR3 length: 12 residues. CDR1 and CDR2 (germline): SGHAT, FQNNGV. The CDR3 nucleotides are TGTGCCAGCAGCTCGGAGATTTACATTCAGTACTTC. Its protein product is CASSSEIYIQYF.

The V call is TRBV18, the J call TRBJ2-1; D might be TRBD2 (6 bases). This CDR3 region has 16 residues. Germline V gene lookup returns CDR1 KGHSH and CDR2 LQKENI. The germline V and J ends were trimmed by 3 bases and 1 base, with 13 bases remaining between them. CDR3 region: CASSPGGIGSYNEQFF. The DNA of the CDR3 is TGTGCCAGCTCACCGGGCGGGATAGGTTCCTACAATGAGCAGTTCTTC.

J is TRBJ2-3 and V is TRBV29-1; weak D call: TRBD2 (6 bases). V was pared by 1 base and J by 5 bases, with 13 bases between. This CDR3 is 14 amino acids long. Germline V gene lookup returns CDR1 SQVTM and CDR2 ANQGSEA. CDR3 in DNA: TGCAGCGTTGAAGGTTTTGGGGGAGGAGATACGCAGTATTTT. Encoded protein: CSVEGFGGGDTQYF.

The gene calls are TRBV5-1 and TRBJ2-3, with 8 bases fitting TRBD1. The germline CDR1 and CDR2 sequences are SGHRS and YFSETQ. The CDR3 has 17 amino acids. V shed 0 bases and J 0 bases; nucleotides not matched to a gene: 6. The CDR3 protein is CASSLGDRGRSTDTQYF. The CDR3 DNA reads as TGCGCCAGCAGCTTGGGCGACAGGGGAAGGAGCACAGATACGCAGTATTTT.

The chain recombines TRBV19 with TRBJ2-1; 10 bases are shared with TRBD2. Trimming cost V 4 bases and J 10 bases; bases outside gene matches: 7. From germline, CDR1 is LNHDA and CDR2 SQIVND (reference sequence). The length of the CDR3 is 14 residues. CDR3 loop: CASSTPLAGVEQFF. The CDR3 bases are TGTGCCAGTAGTACCCCCCTAGCGGGGGTGGAGCAGTTCTTC.

Concerning this clone: Other DNA sequences in this specimen translate into the identical CDR3. The J gene is TRBJ2-5, the V gene TRBV5-5; 7 nucleotides align to TRBD1. With 4 bases clipped from V and 2 bases from J, the junction kept 11 bases outside the gene matches. The CDR3 length is 16 residues. The V gene's germline CDR1 is SGHKS and CDR2 YYEKEE (reference sequence). The CDR3 reads CASSTRQGSEQETQYF. CDR3 DNA: TGTGCCAGCAGCACTCGACAGGGTTCGGAACAAGAGACCCAGTACTTC.

The V and J genes are TRBV4-3 and TRBJ1-2, with TRBD1 matching over 7 bases. The germline V gene has CDR1 LGHNA and CDR2 YSLEER. The CDR3 covers 14 residues. V lost 1 base to trimming and J lost 5 bases; unmatched junction nucleotides: 4. The chain's CDR3 is CASSQVGTAYGYTF. The DNA for the CDR3 is TGCGCCAGCAGCCAAGTAGGGACAGCTTATGGCTACACCTTC.

The V and J genes are TRBV28 and TRBJ2-7; 10 bases fit TRBD1. Per germline, CDR1 MDHEN and CDR2 SYDVKM. The CDR3 is 15 amino acids. Germline trimming cut 6 bases from V and 5 bases from J; bases unmatched to any gene: 10. CDR3 nucleotides: TGTGCCAGCAGCCTCGAGGGACAGGGGATAAACGAGCAGTACTTC. It codes for CASSLEGQGINEQYF.

V usage is TRBV28 and J usage is TRBJ2-7, with a weak D call TRBD1 (6 bases). V gave up 4 bases and J gave up 4 bases, with 11 bases separating them. This CDR3 has 13 amino acids. CDR1 is MDHEN and CDR2 is SYDVKM in the germline V gene. CDR3 sequence: CASSWDTPYEQYF. The CDR3 coding sequence is TGTGCCAGCAGTTGGGACACCCCGTACGAGCAGTACTTC.

This clone was seen a single time. The chain recombines TRBV5-1 with TRBJ2-3, with a weak D call TRBD2 (7 bases). V was pared by 4 bases and J by 4 bases, with 16 bases between. This CDR3 spans 15 amino acids. Germline CDR1 SGHRS, CDR2 YFSETQ. CDR3 DNA sequence: TGCGCCAGCAGCGGAAACGCGGGGGCCTCAGATACGCAGTATTTT. It is translated as CASSGNAGASDTQYF.

The chain carries TRBV11-2 and TRBJ1-3; 9 nucleotides line up with TRBD1. Per germline, CDR1 SGHAT and CDR2 FQNNGV. The CDR3 spans 17 residues. V was clipped by 0 bases and J by 4 bases; unmatched bases: 7. The CDR3 DNA reads as TGTGCCAGCAGCTTAGATCTTGGGACAGGGCCCGGAAACACCATATATTTT. Translation gives CASSLDLGTGPGNTIYF. Based on the CDR3 plus reference TRBV11-2 and TRBJ1-3, the full variable domain is EAGVAQSPRYKIIEKRQSVAFWCNPISGHATLYWYQQILGQGPKLLIQFQNNGVVDDSQLPKDRFSAERLKGVDSTLKIQPAKLEDSAVYLCASSLDLGTGPGNTIYFGEGSWLTVV.